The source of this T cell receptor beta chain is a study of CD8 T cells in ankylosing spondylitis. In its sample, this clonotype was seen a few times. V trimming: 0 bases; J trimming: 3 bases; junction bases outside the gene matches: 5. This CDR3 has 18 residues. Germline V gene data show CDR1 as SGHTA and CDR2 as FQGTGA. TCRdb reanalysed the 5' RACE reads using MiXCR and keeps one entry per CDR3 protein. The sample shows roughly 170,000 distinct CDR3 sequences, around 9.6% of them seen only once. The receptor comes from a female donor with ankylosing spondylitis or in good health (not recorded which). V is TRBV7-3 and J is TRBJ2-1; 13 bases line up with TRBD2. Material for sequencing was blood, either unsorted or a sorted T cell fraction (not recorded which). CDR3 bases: TGTGCCAGCAGCTTAACCGGACTAGCGGGGGCTGGCTACAATGAGCAGTTCTTC. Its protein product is CASSLTGLAGAGYNEQFF.